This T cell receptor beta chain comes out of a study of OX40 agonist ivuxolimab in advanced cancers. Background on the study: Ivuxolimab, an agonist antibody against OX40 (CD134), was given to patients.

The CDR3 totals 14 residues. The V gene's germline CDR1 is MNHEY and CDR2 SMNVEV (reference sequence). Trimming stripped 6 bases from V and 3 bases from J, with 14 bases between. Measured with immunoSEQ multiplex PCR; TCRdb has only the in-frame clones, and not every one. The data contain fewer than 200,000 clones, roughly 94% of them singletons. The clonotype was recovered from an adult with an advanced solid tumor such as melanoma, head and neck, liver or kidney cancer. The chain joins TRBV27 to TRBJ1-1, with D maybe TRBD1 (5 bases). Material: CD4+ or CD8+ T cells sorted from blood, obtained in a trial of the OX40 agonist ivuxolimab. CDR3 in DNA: TGTGCCAGCAGGCCCGGTGGGGGGTACACTGAAGCTTTCTTT. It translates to CASRPGGGYTEAFF.